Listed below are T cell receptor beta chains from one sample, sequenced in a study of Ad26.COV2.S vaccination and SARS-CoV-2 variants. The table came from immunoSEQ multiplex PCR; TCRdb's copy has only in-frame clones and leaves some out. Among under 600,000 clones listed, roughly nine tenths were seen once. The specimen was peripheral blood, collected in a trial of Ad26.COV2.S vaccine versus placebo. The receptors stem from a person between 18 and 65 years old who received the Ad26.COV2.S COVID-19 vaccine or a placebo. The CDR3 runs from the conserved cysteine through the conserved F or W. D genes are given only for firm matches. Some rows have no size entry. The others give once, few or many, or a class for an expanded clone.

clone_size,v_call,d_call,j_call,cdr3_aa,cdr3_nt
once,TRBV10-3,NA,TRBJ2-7,CAISESSGAEQYF,TGTGCCATCAGTGAGTCCTCCGGGGCCGAGCAGTACTTC
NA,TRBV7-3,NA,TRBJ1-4,CASSYVNEKLFF,TGTGCCAGCAGCTACGTTAATGAAAAACTGTTTTTT
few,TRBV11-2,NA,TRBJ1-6,CASSSRSGRSSPLHF,TGTGCCAGCAGCTCCCGGTCCGGCAGGAGTTCACCCCTCCACTTT
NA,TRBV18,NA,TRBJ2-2,CASSPFTGELFF,TGTGCCAGCTCCCCATTCACCGGGGAGCTGTTTTTT
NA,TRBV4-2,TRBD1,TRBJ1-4,CASSQQGQGNEKLFF,TGTGCCAGCAGCCAACAGGGACAGGGCAATGAAAAACTGTTTTTT
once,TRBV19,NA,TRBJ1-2,CASSIAGFNYGYTF,TGTGCCAGTAGTATCGCCGGATTCAACTATGGCTACACCTTC
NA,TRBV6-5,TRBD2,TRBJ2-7,CASSSSGTSGSYEQYF,TGTGCCAGCAGTTCGTCCGGGACTAGCGGCTCCTACGAGCAGTACTTC
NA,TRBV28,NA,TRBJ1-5,CASSFGRSNQPQHF,TGTGCCAGCAGTTTCGGACGGAGCAATCAGCCCCAGCATTTT
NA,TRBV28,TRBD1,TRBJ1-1,CASSSADRGNTEAFF,TGTGCCAGCAGTTCCGCAGACAGGGGGAACACTGAAGCTTTCTTT
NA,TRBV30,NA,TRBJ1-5,CAWSAPGRNQPQHF,TGTGCCTGGAGTGCCCCGGGACGGAATCAGCCCCAGCATTTT
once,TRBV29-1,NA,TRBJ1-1,CSALQGNTEAFF,TGCAGCGCCCTACAGGGGAACACTGAAGCTTTCTTT
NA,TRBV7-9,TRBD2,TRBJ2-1,CASSPRGLAGAYNEQFF,TGTGCCAGCAGCCCCCGAGGACTAGCGGGTGCATACAATGAGCAGTTCTTC
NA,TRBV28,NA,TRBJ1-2,CASSSGAPYGYTF,TGTGCCAGCAGCTCAGGGGCCCCCTATGGCTACACCTTC
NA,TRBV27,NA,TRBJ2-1,CAARAGGTDEQFF,TGTGCCGCGCGGGCAGGGGGGACAGATGAGCAGTTCTTC
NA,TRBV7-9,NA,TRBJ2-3,CASSSSNTQYF,TGTGCCAGCAGCAGTAGCAATACGCAGTATTTT
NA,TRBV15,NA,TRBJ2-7,CATSTPGPRTYEQYF,TGTGCCACCAGCACCCCGGGACCTCGTACCTACGAGCAGTACTTC
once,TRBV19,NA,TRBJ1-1,CASSRPQGIDTEAFF,TGTGCCAGTAGTAGACCACAGGGTATCGACACTGAAGCTTTCTTT
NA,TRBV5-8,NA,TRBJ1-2,CASSLGSVRDGYTF,TGTGCCAGCAGCTTGGGGTCGGTGAGGGATGGCTACACCTTC
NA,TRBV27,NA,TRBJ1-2,CASRRLQDRGYGYTF,TGTGCCAGCAGGCGCCTTCAGGACCGAGGGTATGGCTACACCTTC
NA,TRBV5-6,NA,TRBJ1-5,CASSPDPSNQPQHF,TGTGCCAGCAGCCCGGACCCTTCTAATCAGCCCCAGCATTTT
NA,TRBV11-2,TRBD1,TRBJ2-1,CASSPNRDRGFHEQFF,TGTGCCAGCAGTCCTAACCGGGACAGGGGGTTCCATGAGCAGTTCTTC
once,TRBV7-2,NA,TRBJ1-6,CASSPQGGGYNSPLHF,TGTGCCAGCAGCCCCCAGGGAGGGGGGTATAATTCACCCCTCCACTTT
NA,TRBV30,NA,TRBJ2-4,CAWSDQGLVKNIQYF,TGTGCCTGGAGTGATCAGGGGCTTGTCAAAAACATTCAGTACTTC
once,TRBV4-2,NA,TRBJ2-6,CASSQDGATSGANVLTF,TGTGCCAGCAGCCAAGACGGGGCCACCTCTGGGGCCAACGTCCTGACTTTC
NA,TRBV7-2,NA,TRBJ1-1,CASSTNTEAFF,TGTGCCAGCAGCACGAACACTGAAGCTTTCTTT
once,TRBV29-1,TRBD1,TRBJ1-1,CSVEETGQEAFF,TGCAGCGTTGAAGAGACAGGGCAAGAAGCTTTCTTT
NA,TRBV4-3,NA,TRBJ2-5,CASSQDTSFQETQYF,TGCGCCAGCAGCCAAGATACGAGCTTCCAAGAGACCCAGTACTTC
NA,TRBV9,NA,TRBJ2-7,CASSEWETDEQYF,TGTGCCAGCAGCGAGTGGGAGACAGACGAGCAGTACTTC
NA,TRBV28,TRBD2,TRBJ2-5,CASTPSGSWETQYF,TGTGCCAGCACCCCTAGCGGGTCGTGGGAGACCCAGTACTTC
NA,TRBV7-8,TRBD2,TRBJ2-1,CASSLDSTSGMNEQFF,TGTGCCAGCAGCTTAGATTCGACTAGCGGGATGAATGAGCAGTTCTTC
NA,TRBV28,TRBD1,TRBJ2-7,CASRGTAIPYEQYF,TGTGCCAGCAGAGGGACAGCGATCCCCTACGAGCAGTACTTC
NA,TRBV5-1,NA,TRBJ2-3,CASRAEDTQYF,TGCGCCAGCAGGGCGGAGGATACGCAGTATTTT
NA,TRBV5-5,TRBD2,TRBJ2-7,CASSLEASGFYEQYF,TGTGCCAGCAGCTTGGAGGCTAGCGGGTTCTACGAGCAGTACTTC
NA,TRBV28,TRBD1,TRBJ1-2,CASSFGTANYGYTF,TGTGCCAGCAGTTTTGGGACAGCTAACTATGGCTACACCTTC
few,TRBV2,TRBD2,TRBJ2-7,CASSWTSGMFNEQYF,TGTGCCAGCAGTTGGACTAGCGGGATGTTTAACGAGCAGTACTTC
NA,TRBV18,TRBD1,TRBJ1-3,CASSPWTGGIYGNTIYF,TGTGCCAGCTCACCATGGACAGGGGGCATCTATGGAAACACCATATATTTT
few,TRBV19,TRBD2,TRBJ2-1,CASSTRAGGRSVVEQFF,TGTGCCAGTAGTACTCGAGCGGGAGGTCGCTCGGTTGTTGAGCAGTTCTTC
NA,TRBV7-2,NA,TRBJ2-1,CASSLVVVVEGDEQFF,TGTGCCAGCAGCTTAGTGGTAGTAGTTGAAGGCGATGAGCAGTTCTTC
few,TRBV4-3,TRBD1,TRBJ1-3,CASSQGPGGSNTIYF,TGCGCCAGCAGCCAAGGTCCAGGGGGCAGTAACACCATATATTTT
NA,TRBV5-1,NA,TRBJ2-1,CASSGGTSNEQFF,TGCGCCAGCAGCGGCGGAACCTCCAATGAGCAGTTCTTC
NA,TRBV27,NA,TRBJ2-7,CASRRGASSYEQYF,TGTGCCAGTAGGCGAGGGGCTAGCTCCTACGAGCAGTACTTC
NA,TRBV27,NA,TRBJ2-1,CASSPGDPTYNEQFF,TGTGCCAGCAGTCCAGGGGACCCTACGTACAATGAGCAGTTCTTC
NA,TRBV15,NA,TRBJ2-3,CATSREGGTADTQYF,TGTGCCACCAGCAGAGAGGGTGGGACGGCAGATACGCAGTATTTT
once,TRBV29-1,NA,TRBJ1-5,CSVGEQGQPQHF,TGCAGCGTTGGGGAACAGGGACAGCCCCAGCATTTT
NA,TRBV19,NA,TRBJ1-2,CASRPGELNYGYTF,TGTGCCAGTAGACCGGGAGAGCTTAACTATGGCTACACCTTC
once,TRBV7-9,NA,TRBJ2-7,CASSLALPSAYEQYF,TGTGCCAGCAGCTTAGCTCTGCCATCGGCCTACGAGCAGTACTTC
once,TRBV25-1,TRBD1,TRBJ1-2,CASSTTGGGDGYTF,TGTGCCAGCAGCACAACCGGAGGGGGCGATGGCTACACCTTC
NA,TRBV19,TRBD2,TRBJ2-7,CASSTSSGMGYEQYF,TGTGCCAGTAGTACCTCTAGCGGGATGGGCTACGAGCAGTACTTC
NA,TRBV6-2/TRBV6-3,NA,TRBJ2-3,CASSYGRKSTDTQYF,TGTGCCAGCAGTTATGGACGGAAAAGCACAGATACGCAGTATTTT
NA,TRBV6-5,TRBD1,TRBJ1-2,CASSTGQVYGYTF,TGTGCCAGCAGTACCGGACAGGTCTATGGCTACACCTTC